These T cell receptor beta chains were read from a single sample in a study of T cell responses to AZD1222 COVID-19 vaccine. Clones were sequenced by immunoSEQ multiplex PCR, and TCRdb holds only the in-frame ones, with some missing. The repertoire includes roughly 140,000 clones, approximately 89% of them detected once, and more than 3% sits in the top ten. Sequencing used peripheral blood, obtained on day 0 of MenACWY control vaccination. These TCRs come from an adult in good health. The conserved cysteine and the conserved F or W are not part of the CDR3 here. The D gene is left open where the match is weak. Size tells how often a clone was seen (once, few, many) or the class of an expanded clone, and some rows leave it out.

V gene	J gene	clone size	D gene	CDR3 protein
TRBV11-1	TRBJ2-7	NA	NA	ASSLNSYEQY
TRBV3-1/TRBV3-2	TRBJ2-7	NA	TRBD2	ASSQAAGREQY
TRBV7-2	TRBJ1-1	NA	NA	ASSLSGVMTEAF
TRBV4-3	TRBJ1-1	NA	TRBD1	ASSTGQGGTEAF
TRBV5-1	TRBJ1-2	NA	TRBD1	ASSFGTGAYGYT
TRBV7-8	TRBJ1-4	NA	NA	ASSTVPYEKLF
TRBV11-3	TRBJ2-7	NA	NA	ASVRGTHSYEQY
TRBV28	TRBJ2-4	few	NA	ASSIGQLAKNIQY
TRBV19	TRBJ1-1	NA	NA	ASSIDLSGLEAF
TRBV12-3/TRBV12-4	TRBJ1-2	NA	NA	ASSQGNYGYT